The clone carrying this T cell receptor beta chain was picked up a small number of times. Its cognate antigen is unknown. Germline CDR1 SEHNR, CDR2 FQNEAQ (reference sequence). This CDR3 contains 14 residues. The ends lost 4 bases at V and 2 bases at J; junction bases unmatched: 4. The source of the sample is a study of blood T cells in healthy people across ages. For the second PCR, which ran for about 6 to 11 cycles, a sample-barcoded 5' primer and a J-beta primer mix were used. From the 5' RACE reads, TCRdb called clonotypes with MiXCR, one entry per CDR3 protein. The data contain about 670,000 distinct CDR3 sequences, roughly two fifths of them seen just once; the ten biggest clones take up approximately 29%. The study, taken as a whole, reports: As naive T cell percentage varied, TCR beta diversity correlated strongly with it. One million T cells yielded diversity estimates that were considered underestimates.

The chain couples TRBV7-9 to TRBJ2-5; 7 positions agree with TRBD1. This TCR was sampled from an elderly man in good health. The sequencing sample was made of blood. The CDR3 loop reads CASSSGQSQETQYF. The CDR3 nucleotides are TGTGCCAGCAGCTCGGGACAGTCTCAAGAGACCCAGTACTTC. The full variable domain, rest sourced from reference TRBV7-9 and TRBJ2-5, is DTGVSQNPRHKITKRGQNVTFRCDPISEHNRLYWYRQTLGQGPEFLTYFQNEAQLEKSRLLSDRFSAERPKGSFSTLEIQRTEQGDSAMYLCASSSGQSQETQYFGPGTRLLVL.